This T cell receptor (beta chain) appears in the sequencing data of a study of T cell responses to AZD1222 COVID-19 vaccine. Broader study findings: Donors, mostly white British, included more females; clonal diversity was possibly underestimated. Two AZD1222 administrations were followed by greater Spike-specific TCR breadth and depth. Per reports, nearly half of all spike-specific TCRs target regions that are unmutated in variants.

Here immunoSEQ multiplex PCR was the method, and the copy in TCRdb shows in-frame clones only, minus some. Of 95,000 to 100,000 clones listed, around 87% are singletons. Trimming took 4 bases from V and 5 from J, leaving 12 bases between them. Looked up from germline, CDR1 is SGHTS and CDR2 is YDEGEE. The CDR3 is made up of 13 amino acids. Concerning this clone itself: Its antigen is as yet unknown.

Sequencing used peripheral blood, obtained 28 days after the second AZD1222 dose. J is TRBJ1-1 and V is TRBV5-8, with TRBD1 as a possible D gene (5 bases). This receptor was taken from an adult who received the AZD1222 COVID-19 vaccine. In nucleotides, the CDR3 is TGTGCCAGCAGCCCCGACAAGGGGACTGAAGCTTTCTTT. It is translated as CASSPDKGTEAFF.